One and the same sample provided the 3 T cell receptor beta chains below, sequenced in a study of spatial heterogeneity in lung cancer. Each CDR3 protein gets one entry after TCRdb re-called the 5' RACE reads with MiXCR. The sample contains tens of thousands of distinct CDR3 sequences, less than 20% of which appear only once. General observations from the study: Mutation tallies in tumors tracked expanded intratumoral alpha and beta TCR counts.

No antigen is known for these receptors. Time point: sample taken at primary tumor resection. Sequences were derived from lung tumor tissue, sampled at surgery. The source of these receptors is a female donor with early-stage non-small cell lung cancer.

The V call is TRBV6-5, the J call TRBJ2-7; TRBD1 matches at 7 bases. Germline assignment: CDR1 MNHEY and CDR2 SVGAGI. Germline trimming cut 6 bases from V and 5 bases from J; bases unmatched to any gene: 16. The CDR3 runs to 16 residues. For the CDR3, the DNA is TGTGCCAGCAGCCGGACAGGCGAACCCGTGCGGCACGAGCAGTACTTC. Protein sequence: CASSRTGEPVRHEQYF.

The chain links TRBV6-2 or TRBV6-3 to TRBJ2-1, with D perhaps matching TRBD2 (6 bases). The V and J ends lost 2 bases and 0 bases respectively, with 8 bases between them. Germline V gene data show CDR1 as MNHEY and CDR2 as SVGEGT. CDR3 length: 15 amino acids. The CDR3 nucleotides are TGTGCCAGCAGTTACGGGGGGAGCTCCTACAATGAGCAGTTCTTC. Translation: CASSYGGSSYNEQFF.

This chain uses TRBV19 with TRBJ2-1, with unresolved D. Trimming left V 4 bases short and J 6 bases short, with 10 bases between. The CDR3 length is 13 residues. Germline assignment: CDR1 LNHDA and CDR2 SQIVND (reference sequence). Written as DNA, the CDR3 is TGTGCCAGTAGTAGCCGGTCTTCCAATGAGCAGTTCTTC. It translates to CASSSRSSNEQFF. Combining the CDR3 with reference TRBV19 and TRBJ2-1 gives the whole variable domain DGGITQSPKYLFRKEGQNVTLSCEQNLNHDAMYWYRQDPGQGLRLIYYSQIVNDFQKGDIAEGYSVSREKKESFPLTVTSAQKNPTAFYLCASSSRSSNEQFFGPGTRLTVL.